The 4 T cell receptor beta chains in this list originate from one sample, sequenced in a study of regulatory T cells in long-lasting Graves disease. In building TCR beta libraries, iRepertoire HTBI primers were used together with Arm-PCR of CDR3 regions. TCRdb reprocessed the multiplex PCR reads via MiXCR and lists one record per CDR3 protein. Of 400,000 to 600,000 distinct CDR3 sequences listed, 20% to 25% are singletons. Documented time point: persistent/refractory GD, antithyroid drugs over 5 years with positive TRAb. The TCR library was prepared using RNA isolated from PBMCs. Source: peripheral blood mononuclear cells (PBMCs), taken when the disease was refractory, from a patient treated with antithyroid drugs. Source of these receptors: a female donor with Graves disease.

The chain uses TRBV4-1 and TRBJ1-5, with D possibly TRBD1 on 6 matching bases. Germline V gives CDR1 MGHRA, CDR2 YSYEKL. This CDR3 spans 15 amino acids. Trimming removed 0 bases from V and 6 bases from J, with 12 bases in between. The CDR3 protein is CASSQDGGAGQPQHF. CDR3 in DNA: TGCGCCAGCAGCCAAGATGGGGGGGCAGGTCAGCCCCAGCATTTT.

This clonotype was counted many times. The chain links TRBV28 to TRBJ2-7, with D unresolved. Germline values: CDR1 MDHEN, CDR2 SYDVKM. V dropped 3 bases and J dropped 3 bases, with 12 bases sitting between them. This CDR3 is built from 14 residues. The CDR3 loop reads CASSLPLDRYEQYF. CDR3 in DNA: TGTGCCAGCAGTTTGCCCCTGGACCGCTACGAGCAGTACTTC.

This clonotype was picked up many times. The gene calls are TRBV29-1 and TRBJ1-1; no definite D call. V shed 0 bases and J shed 1 base, with 6 bases lying between them. The CDR3 is 13 amino acids. Germline CDR1 reads SQVTM; CDR2 reads ANQGSEA. The CDR3 loop is CSVEDTRNTEAFF. Here the CDR3 DNA reads TGCAGCGTTGAAGATACCAGGAACACTGAAGCTTTCTTT. The full variable domain, with the rest looked up from reference TRBV29-1 and TRBJ1-1, is SAVISQKPSRDICQRGTSLTIQCQVDSQVTMMFWYRQQPGQSLTLIATANQGSEATYESGFVIDKFPISRPNLTFSTLTVSNMSPEDSSIYLCSVEDTRNTEAFFGQGTRLTVV.

This clonotype was counted ten times or more. The rearrangement joins TRBV28 to TRBJ2-7; D is uncertain. With 3 bases removed from V and 2 bases from J, the gap between germline ends came to 14 bases. The germline V gene has CDR1 MDHEN and CDR2 SYDVKM. This CDR3 is built from 15 residues. The CDR3 DNA reads as TGTGCCAGCAGTTTGGGCGGCAGGCTTACCTACGAGCAGTACTTC. Translating gives CASSLGGRLTYEQYF.